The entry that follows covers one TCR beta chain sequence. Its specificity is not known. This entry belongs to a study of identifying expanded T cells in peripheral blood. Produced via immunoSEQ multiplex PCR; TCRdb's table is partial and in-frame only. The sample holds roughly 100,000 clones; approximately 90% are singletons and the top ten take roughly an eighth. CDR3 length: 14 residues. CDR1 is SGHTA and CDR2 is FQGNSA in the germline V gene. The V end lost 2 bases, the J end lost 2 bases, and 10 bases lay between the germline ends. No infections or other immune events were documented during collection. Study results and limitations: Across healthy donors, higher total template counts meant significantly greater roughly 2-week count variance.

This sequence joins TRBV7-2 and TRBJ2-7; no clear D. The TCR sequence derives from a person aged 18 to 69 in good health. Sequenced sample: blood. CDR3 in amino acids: CASSLSPGTYEQYF. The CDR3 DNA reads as TGTGCCAGCAGCTTATCCCCAGGTACCTACGAGCAGTACTTC. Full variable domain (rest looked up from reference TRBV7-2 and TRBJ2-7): GAGVSQSPSNKVTEKGKDVELRCDPISGHTALYWYRQSLGQGLEFLIYFQGNSAPDKSGLPSDRFSAERTGGSVSTLTIQRTQQEDSAVYLCASSLSPGTYEQYFGPGTRLTVT.